These T cell receptor beta chains were read from a single sample in a study of T cell responses to AZD1222 COVID-19 vaccine. The data were produced by immunoSEQ multiplex PCR, yet TCRdb's version contains in-frame clones alone and is incomplete. The sample has fewer than 130,000 clones; 94% are singletons. Specimen: peripheral blood, collected 28 days after the second AZD1222 dose. The receptors shown here come from an adult who received the AZD1222 COVID-19 vaccine. Both conserved end residues are part of each CDR3. D genes are given only for firm matches. The size of a clone is reported for some rows only, either as once, few or many, or as a class for expanded clones.

d_call | j_call | v_call | clone_size | cdr3_length | cdr3_aa | cdr3_nt
. | TRBJ1-5 | TRBV24-1 | . | 17 | CATSAPLRAHPNQPQHF | TGTGCCACCAGTGCCCCACTCCGGGCCCATCCAAATCAGCCCCAGCATTTT
. | TRBJ2-7 | TRBV27 | . | 13 | CASSLAGWNEQYF | TGTGCCAGCAGTCTGGCTGGATGGAACGAGCAGTACTTC
. | TRBJ1-6 | TRBV19 | . | 13 | CASNTLSGSPLHF | TGTGCCAGTAATACTTTGAGCGGTTCACCCCTCCACTTT
TRBD2 | TRBJ2-7 | TRBV19 | . | 14 | CASSTGGPPYEQYF | TGTGCCAGTAGTACGGGGGGGCCCCCCTACGAGCAGTACTTC
. | TRBJ2-3 | TRBV3-1/TRBV3-2 | . | 16 | CASSQDTGTSTDTQYF | TGTGCCAGCAGCCAAGATACCGGCACTAGCACAGATACGCAGTATTTT
. | TRBJ1-5 | TRBV19 | few | 16 | CASKDGRPRGNQPQHF | TGTGCCAGTAAAGATGGAAGGCCCCGGGGCAATCAGCCCCAGCATTTT
. | TRBJ2-6 | TRBV28 | once | 16 | CASMGIPGAGANVLTF | TGTGCCAGCATGGGGATCCCAGGGGCCGGGGCCAACGTCCTGACTTTC
TRBD1 | TRBJ1-2 | TRBV5-1 | . | 14 | CASSPGQLNYGYTF | TGCGCCAGCAGCCCGGGACAGCTAAACTATGGCTACACCTTC
TRBD1 | TRBJ2-1 | TRBV6-5 | . | 15 | CASSPGQGPNNEQFF | TGTGCCAGCAGTCCGGGACAGGGACCAAACAATGAGCAGTTCTTC
. | TRBJ2-3 | TRBV12-3/TRBV12-4 | once | 12 | CASSYRTDTQYF | TGTGCCAGCAGTTACCGGACAGATACGCAGTATTTT
TRBD1 | TRBJ1-6 | TRBV18 | . | 14 | CASSPDRANSPLHF | TGTGCCAGCTCACCCGACAGGGCTAATTCACCCCTCCACTTT
. | TRBJ2-4 | TRBV6-1 | . | 13 | CASSEAAAKRKFF | TGTGCCAGCAGTGAAGCTGCGGCCAAGCGTAAGTTCTTC
TRBD1 | TRBJ1-2 | TRBV10-2 | once | 13 | CASSWDRPYGYTF | TGCGCCAGCAGTTGGGACAGGCCCTATGGCTACACCTTC
. | TRBJ1-1 | TRBV19 | . | 15 | CASSISNMGNTEAFF | TGTGCCAGTAGTATCTCGAATATGGGGAACACTGAAGCTTTCTTT
. | TRBJ1-6 | TRBV5-6 | . | 15 | CASSFGLGDNSPLHF | TGTGCCAGCAGCTTCGGGCTGGGGGATAATTCACCCCTCCACTTT
TRBD1 | TRBJ1-2 | TRBV13 | . | 13 | CASTDREGYGYTF | TGTGCCAGTACCGACAGGGAAGGCTATGGCTACACCTTC
TRBD2 | TRBJ2-4 | TRBV5-1 | . | 17 | CASSASNRLAAADIQYF | TGCGCCAGCAGCGCGTCGAACAGACTAGCGGCCGCGGACATTCAGTACTTC
. | TRBJ1-2 | TRBV28 | . | 14 | CASSKETLFYGYTF | TGTGCCAGCAGTAAGGAGACCCTTTTTTATGGCTACACCTTC
. | TRBJ2-1 | TRBV6-1 | . | 17 | CASSDRWPSAAYNEQFF | TGTGCCAGCAGTGACCGGTGGCCTAGCGCCGCCTACAATGAGCAGTTCTTC
TRBD1 | TRBJ2-2 | TRBV25-1 | . | 14 | CASTRQGNTGELFF | TGTGCCAGTACCCGACAGGGGAACACCGGGGAGCTGTTTTTT
. | TRBJ1-4 | TRBV19 | . | 16 | CASSIDPQALSEKLFF | TGTGCCAGTAGTATTGACCCCCAAGCCCTTTCCGAAAAACTGTTTTTT
. | TRBJ2-7 | TRBV7-9 | . | 12 | CASSHGSYEQYF | TGTGCCAGCAGTCACGGCTCCTACGAGCAGTACTTC
. | TRBJ2-1 | TRBV9 | . | 18 | CASSVKDGGALSYNEQFF | TGTGCCAGCAGCGTAAAAGACGGGGGTGCGCTGTCCTACAATGAGCAGTTCTTC
. | TRBJ1-1 | TRBV4-1 | . | 15 | CASSHPLRGGIEAFF | TGCGCCAGCAGCCACCCCCTGAGGGGGGGAATTGAAGCTTTCTTT
TRBD1 | TRBJ1-5 | TRBV6-5 | . | 15 | CASRSGTGGNQPQHF | TGTGCCAGCAGATCCGGGACAGGGGGCAATCAGCCCCAGCATTTT
. | TRBJ1-2 | TRBV27 | . | 15 | CASSSEIGGSGGYTF | TGTGCCAGCAGTTCCGAAATCGGGGGGTCGGGAGGCTACACCTTC
. | TRBJ2-7 | TRBV7-2 | once | 16 | CASSHRGLRGDYEQYF | TGTGCCAGCAGCCACCGGGGTTTACGGGGCGACTACGAGCAGTACTTC
TRBD1 | TRBJ1-1 | TRBV6-5 | . | 15 | CASSYARTGNTEAFF | TGTGCCAGCAGTTACGCGAGGACAGGGAACACTGAAGCTTTCTTT
. | TRBJ2-3 | TRBV28 | . | 16 | CASSLVRATSTDTQYF | TGTGCCAGCAGTTTAGTTAGAGCTACTAGCACAGATACGCAGTATTTT
. | TRBJ2-7 | TRBV18 | . | 14 | CASSLMDDSYEQYF | TGTGCCAGCTCACTCATGGACGACTCCTACGAGCAGTACTTC